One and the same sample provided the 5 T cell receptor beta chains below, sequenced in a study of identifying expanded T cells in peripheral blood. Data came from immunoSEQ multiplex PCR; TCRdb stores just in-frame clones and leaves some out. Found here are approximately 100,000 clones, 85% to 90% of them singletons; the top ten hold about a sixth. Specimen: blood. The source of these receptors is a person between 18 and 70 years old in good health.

In nucleotides, the CDR3 is TGTGCCAGCACCGGAGGGCAGGGGGTCTACGAGCAGTACTTC. This sequence encodes CASTGGQGVYEQYF. The rearrangement links TRBV2 to TRBJ2-7; perhaps TRBD1 as D (7 bases). Trimming removed 7 bases from V and 3 bases from J, with 16 bases in between. This CDR3 has 14 residues. CDR1 is SNHLY and CDR2 is FYNNEI in the germline V gene.

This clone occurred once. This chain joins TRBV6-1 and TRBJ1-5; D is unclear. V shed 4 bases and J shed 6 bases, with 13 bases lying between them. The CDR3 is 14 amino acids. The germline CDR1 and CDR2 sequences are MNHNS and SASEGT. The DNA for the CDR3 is TGTGCCAGCAGTGTTTTGGAAAGGGTTCAGCCCCAGCATTTT. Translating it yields CASSVLERVQPQHF.

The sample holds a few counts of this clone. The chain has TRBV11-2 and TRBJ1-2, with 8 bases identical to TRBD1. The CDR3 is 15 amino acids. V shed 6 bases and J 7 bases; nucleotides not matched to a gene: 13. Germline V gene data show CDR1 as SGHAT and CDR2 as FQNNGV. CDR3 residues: CASRPTDREASGYTF. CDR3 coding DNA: TGTGCCAGCAGGCCGACGGACAGGGAGGCTAGTGGCTACACCTTC.

CDR3 bases: TGTGCCACCAGCAGAGGGGGACTAGCGTCGTGGACAGATACGCAGTATTTT. Residues: CATSRGGLASWTDTQYF. The chain employs TRBV15 and TRBJ2-3; 10 positions agree with TRBD2. Germline loops: CDR1 LNHNV, CDR2 YYDKDF (reference sequence). V lost 1 base to trimming and J lost 3 bases; unmatched junction nucleotides: 7. The CDR3 runs 17 residues.

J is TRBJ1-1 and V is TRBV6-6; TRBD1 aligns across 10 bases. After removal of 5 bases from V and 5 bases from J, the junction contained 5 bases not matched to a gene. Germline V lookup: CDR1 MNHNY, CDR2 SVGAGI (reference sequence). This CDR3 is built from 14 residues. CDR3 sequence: CASSGWDRGTEAFF. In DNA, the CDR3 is TGTGCCAGCAGTGGATGGGACAGGGGTACTGAAGCTTTCTTT.